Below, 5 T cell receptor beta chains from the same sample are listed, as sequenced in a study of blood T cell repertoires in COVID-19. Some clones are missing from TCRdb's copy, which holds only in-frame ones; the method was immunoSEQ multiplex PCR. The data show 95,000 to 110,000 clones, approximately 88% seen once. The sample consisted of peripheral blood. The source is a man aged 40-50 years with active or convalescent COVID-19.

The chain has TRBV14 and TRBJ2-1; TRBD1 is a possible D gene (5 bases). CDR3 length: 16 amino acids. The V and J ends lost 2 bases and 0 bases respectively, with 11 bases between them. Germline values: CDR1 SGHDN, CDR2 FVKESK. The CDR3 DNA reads TGTGCCAGCAGCCAACTTACAGGAGTCTCCTACAATGAGCAGTTCTTC. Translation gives CASSQLTGVSYNEQFF.

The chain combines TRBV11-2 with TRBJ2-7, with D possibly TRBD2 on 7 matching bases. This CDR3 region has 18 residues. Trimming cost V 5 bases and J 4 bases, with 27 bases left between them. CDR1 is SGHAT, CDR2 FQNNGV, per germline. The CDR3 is CASSPLGGERSLGYEQYF. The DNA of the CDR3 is TGTGCCAGCAGCCCGCTAGGGGGGGAGCGGTCCCTCGGGTACGAGCAGTACTTC.

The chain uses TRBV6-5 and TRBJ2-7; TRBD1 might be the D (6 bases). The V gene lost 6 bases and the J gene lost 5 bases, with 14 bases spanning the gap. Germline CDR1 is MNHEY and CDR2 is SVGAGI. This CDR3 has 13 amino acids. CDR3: CASRAQGSHEQYF. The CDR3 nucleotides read TGTGCCAGCAGAGCACAGGGAAGCCACGAGCAGTACTTC.

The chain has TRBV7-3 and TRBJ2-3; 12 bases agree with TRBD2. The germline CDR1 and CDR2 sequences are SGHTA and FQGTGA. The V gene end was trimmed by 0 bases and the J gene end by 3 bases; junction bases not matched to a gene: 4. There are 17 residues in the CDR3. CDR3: CASSLTATSGRTDTQYF. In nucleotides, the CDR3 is TGTGCCAGCAGCTTAACTGCGACTAGCGGGAGAACAGATACGCAGTATTTT. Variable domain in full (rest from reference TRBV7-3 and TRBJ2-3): GAGVSQTPSNKVTEKGKYVELRCDPISGHTALYWYRQSLGQGPEFLIYFQGTGAADDSGLPNDRFFAVRPEGSVSTLKIQRTERGDSAVYLCASSLTATSGRTDTQYFGPGTRLTVL.

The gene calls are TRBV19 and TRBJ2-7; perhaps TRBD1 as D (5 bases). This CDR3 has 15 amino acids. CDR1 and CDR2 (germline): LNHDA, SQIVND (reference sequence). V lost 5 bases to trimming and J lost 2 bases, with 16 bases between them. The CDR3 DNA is TGTGCCAGTAGTCTTCGGACATCTCCGGCCTACGAGCAGTACTTC. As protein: CASSLRTSPAYEQYF.